This is a list of T cell receptor beta chains from one sample in a study of blood T cell repertoires in COVID-19. Assay used: immunoSEQ multiplex PCR; TCRdb lists only in-frame clones, some missing. The data show 350,000 to 400,000 clones, 88% seen once. The sample consisted of PBMCs or T cells enriched from blood (not recorded which). These receptors were taken from a woman aged 18-29 years who had recovered from COVID-19. The CDR3 runs from the conserved cysteine through the conserved F or W. The D gene is left open where the match is weak. Clone sizes are given selectively: once, few, many, or a class where the clone is expanded.

j_call	d_call	v_call	clone_size	cdr3_nt	cdr3_aa
TRBJ1-2	TRBD1	TRBV5-6	-	TGTGCCAGCAGCGGGGACAGGGGGCTAGATGGCTACACCTTC	CASSGDRGLDGYTF
TRBJ2-1	-	TRBV28	once	TGTGCCAGCAGTTTACAAGCGCCTGAGCAGTTCTTC	CASSLQAPEQFF
TRBJ2-1	-	TRBV7-9	-	TGTGCCAGCAGCCCCCCTGTTTACAATGAGCAGTTCTTC	CASSPPVYNEQFF
TRBJ1-6	-	TRBV27	-	TGTGCCAGCAGTTCCTTCATCCCTAGCTCCTATAATTCACCCCTCCACTTT	CASSSFIPSSYNSPLHF
TRBJ1-5	-	TRBV12-3/TRBV12-4	-	TGTGCCAGCAGTTTAGGGCAGGGTCAGCCCCAGCATTTT	CASSLGQGQPQHF
TRBJ2-7	TRBD1	TRBV14	-	TGTGCCAGCAGCACCCGGGACAGATACGAGCAGTACTTC	CASSTRDRYEQYF
TRBJ1-2	-	TRBV29-1	-	TGCAGCGTTGTGCAGGCCTATGGCTACACCTTC	CSVVQAYGYTF
TRBJ2-7	-	TRBV28	-	TGTGCCAGCAGTCTGACTAGTTTCGAGCAGTACTTC	CASSLTSFEQYF
TRBJ2-6	-	TRBV18	-	TGTGCCAGCTCACCACCGACAGGAGACTCTGGGGCCAACGTCCTGACTTTC	CASSPPTGDSGANVLTF
TRBJ1-2	TRBD1	TRBV9	-	TGTGCCAGCAGCGTAGTCGGGCTTCCGGGACAGGGACGCTATGGCTACACCTTC	CASSVVGLPGQGRYGYTF
TRBJ1-1	-	TRBV2	-	TGTGCCAGCAGTGACCAGGGTGGTGAAGCTTTCTTT	CASSDQGGEAFF
TRBJ2-7	-	TRBV18	-	TGTGCCAGCTCGACGGACACGGGCGAGCAGTACTTC	CASSTDTGEQYF
TRBJ1-5	-	TRBV10-1	-	TGCGCCGGCGATGCAGGGGCTAGCAATCAGCCCCAGCATTTT	CAGDAGASNQPQHF
TRBJ2-7	-	TRBV4-1	-	TGCGCCAGCAGCCTACAGGGACCCCGTTCCTACGAGCAGTACTTC	CASSLQGPRSYEQYF
TRBJ1-1	TRBD1	TRBV7-9	-	TGTGCCAGCTGTTCACAGGGGGCAGGTGAAGCTTTCTTT	CASCSQGAGEAFF
TRBJ1-2	TRBD1	TRBV11-2	-	TGTGCCAGCAGCTTAGGTAGGGTCATCGGGACAGACTATGGCTACACCTTC	CASSLGRVIGTDYGYTF
TRBJ2-7	-	TRBV21-1	-	TGTGCCAGACAGGGGGCACACGAGCAGTACTTC	CARQGAHEQYF
TRBJ1-5	-	TRBV4-1	once	TGCGCCAGCAGCCAAGATACGGGGGGAAGCAATCAGCCCCAGCATTTT	CASSQDTGGSNQPQHF
TRBJ1-1	-	TRBV6-6	-	TGTGCCAGCAGTGACCGACGGGGAGTAGGAGCTTTCTTT	CASSDRRGVGAFF
TRBJ2-1	TRBD2	TRBV6-5	-	TGTGCCAGCAGTTACATCCGGGGGGGGCCCTCGGATGAGCAGTTCTTC	CASSYIRGGPSDEQFF
TRBJ2-7	TRBD1	TRBV6-1	-	TGTGCCAGCAGTAGAGGGACAGGGGAAGCCTACGAGCAGTACTTC	CASSRGTGEAYEQYF
TRBJ1-1	-	TRBV5-8	-	TGTGCCAGCAGCTTACGGGGGACGTACGAAGCTTTCTTT	CASSLRGTYEAFF
TRBJ1-1	TRBD1	TRBV19	-	TGTGCCAGTAGTTGGGGACAGTTGAACACTGAAGCTTTCTTT	CASSWGQLNTEAFF
TRBJ2-7	-	TRBV15	-	TGTGCCACCAGCAGAGATTCGCAGGGGAGACCCGAGCAGTACTTC	CATSRDSQGRPEQYF
TRBJ1-1	TRBD1	TRBV10-3	-	TGTGCCATCAGTGGAGGGACAGGCAACACTGAAGCTTTCTTT	CAISGGTGNTEAFF
TRBJ1-1	-	TRBV5-4	-	TGTGCCAGCAGCAGGCGCGGGACTGAAGCTTTCTTT	CASSRRGTEAFF
TRBJ2-7	-	TRBV10-1	-	TGCGCCAGCAGTGATTTTCAAAGAGTCCCTTCCTACGAGCAGTACTTC	CASSDFQRVPSYEQYF
TRBJ2-1	-	TRBV10-1	-	TGCGCCAGCAGTGAGGGACTCGACTACAATGAGCAGTTCTTC	CASSEGLDYNEQFF
TRBJ2-1	-	TRBV5-1	-	TGCGCCAGCAGCCTAGAGGGTGGTTCCTACAATGAGCAGTTCTTC	CASSLEGGSYNEQFF
TRBJ1-1	TRBD1	TRBV5-8	-	TGTGCCAGCAGCTTCCCGGGACAGGGTTTCACTGAAGCTTTCTTT	CASSFPGQGFTEAFF
TRBJ2-2	-	TRBV15	-	TGTGCCACCAGCAGGGAGCAAGTGCCCGGGGAGCTGTTTTTT	CATSREQVPGELFF
TRBJ1-6	-	TRBV14	few	TGTGCCAGCAGCCAAGGGCAGTTGAATTCACCCCTCCACTTT	CASSQGQLNSPLHF
TRBJ2-2	-	TRBV19	once	TGTGCCAGTAGTTCAGGTTACACCGGGGAGCTGTTTTTT	CASSSGYTGELFF
TRBJ2-1	-	TRBV4-1	-	TGCGCCAGCAGCCTCCGACATCCCTCCGATTACAATGAGCAGTTCTTC	CASSLRHPSDYNEQFF
TRBJ2-1	TRBD1	TRBV11-2	-	TGTGCCAGCAGACCGGGGACAGGGGGCGGTGAGCAGTTCTTC	CASRPGTGGGEQFF
TRBJ1-1	-	TRBV28	once	TGTGCCAGCAGTTCCCACCAGACAGCAAACACTGAAGCTTTCTTT	CASSSHQTANTEAFF
TRBJ1-4	TRBD1	TRBV6-5	-	TGTGCCAGCAGTCGGACAGGGTACGAAAAACTGTTTTTT	CASSRTGYEKLFF
TRBJ1-1	-	TRBV21-1	-	TGTGCCAGCAGCAAAGGGTCTGGCGGAAGGTACACTGAAGCTTTCTTT	CASSKGSGGRYTEAFF
TRBJ2-1	-	TRBV7-3	-	TGTGCCAGCAGCCCTACCTTCTATCAATCGGGGGGCGCCTACAATGAGCAGTTCTTC	CASSPTFYQSGGAYNEQFF
TRBJ2-5	-	TRBV4-3	few	TGCGCCAGCAGCCAAGAGGGCTTAGCGTACCAAGAGACCCAGTACTTC	CASSQEGLAYQETQYF
TRBJ2-3	-	TRBV5-4	-	TGTGCCAGCAGCTTTCGGGGGAGCACAGATACGCAGTATTTT	CASSFRGSTDTQYF
TRBJ1-6	TRBD1	TRBV25-1	-	TGTGCCAGCAGTGAGACAGGGAAAGGGGTATATAATTCACCCCTCCACTTT	CASSETGKGVYNSPLHF
TRBJ1-1	-	TRBV25-1	-	TGTGCCAGCAGTGAAGGGGGAGGCACTGAAGCTTTCTTT	CASSEGGGTEAFF
TRBJ1-5	-	TRBV5-1	-	TGCGCCAGCAGCTTGAGGGGGATGCAGCCCCAGCATTTT	CASSLRGMQPQHF
TRBJ1-2	TRBD1	TRBV5-1	-	TGCGCCAGCAGCTCACCGGGACAGGGCCGGGGCTACACCTTC	CASSSPGQGRGYTF
TRBJ1-1	-	TRBV4-3	-	TGCGCCAGCAGCCAAGATGGGCAGGCTGAAGCTTTCTTT	CASSQDGQAEAFF
TRBJ2-1	TRBD2	TRBV18	-	TGTGCCAGCTCACCACCGAGGGCTAGCGGTTCCAATGAGCAGTTCTTC	CASSPPRASGSNEQFF
TRBJ2-3	-	TRBV18	-	TGTGCCAGCTCACTATATCGTAACGCGGATACGCAGTATTTT	CASSLYRNADTQYF
TRBJ1-1	-	TRBV30	-	TGTGCCTGGAGAACGAATCTCGGCACTGAAGCTTTCTTT	CAWRTNLGTEAFF
TRBJ1-1	-	TRBV9	-	TGTGCCAGCAGCGAACCTCCGGCGGTGGCTGAAGCTTTCTTT	CASSEPPAVAEAFF
TRBJ2-7	TRBD1	TRBV6-6	-	TGTGCCAGCAGGGGGCCGGACAGGGCTGGCGAGCAGTACTTC	CASRGPDRAGEQYF
TRBJ1-2	TRBD1	TRBV5-4	-	TGTGCCAGCAGCGACCCGGACAGGGGGTTGGGTGGCTACACCTTC	CASSDPDRGLGGYTF
TRBJ1-2	TRBD1	TRBV5-1	-	TGCGCCAGCAGCTTGACAGGGGGCGATGGCTACACCTTC	CASSLTGGDGYTF
TRBJ2-1	-	TRBV10-3	-	TGTGCCATCAGTGAGTCGGGAGCGGGGCAGTTCTTC	CAISESGAGQFF
TRBJ2-1	TRBD2	TRBV6-1	-	TGTGCCAGCAGTGAACAAGGACTAGGCGATGAGCAGTTCTTC	CASSEQGLGDEQFF
TRBJ1-2	-	TRBV3-1/TRBV3-2	-	TGTGCCAGCAGCCAGGCAGGGGTAAACTATGGCTACACCTTC	CASSQAGVNYGYTF
TRBJ2-2	-	TRBV7-2	once	TGTGCCAGCAGCTTAGGATACTCCGGGGAGCTGTTTTTT	CASSLGYSGELFF
TRBJ1-3	-	TRBV28	-	TGTGCCAGCCGAGGGTGGCCGGGGGGAAACACCATATATTTT	CASRGWPGGNTIYF
TRBJ2-1	-	TRBV10-3	-	TGTGCCATCAGTGAGTCCGCGGGGGCGGGTGAGCAGTTCTTC	CAISESAGAGEQFF